The entry below gives a single T cell receptor beta chain sequence along with its context. The antigen is unknown. Looked up from germline, CDR1 is SGHRS and CDR2 is YFSETQ. The CDR3 runs 15 residues. Trimming took off 1 base at V and 1 base at J, with 11 bases between the two ends. This sample was included in a study of shared clonotypes between healthy human individuals. Across the study: For every donor, three CD4 naive, three CD4 memory, two CD8 naive and one CD8 memory plates were used. Regarding the study as a whole: Tissues were not sampled, only blood, and their repertoires likely differ.

Naive CD8 cells were CD45RO-negative, positively selected for CCR7, excluding terminally differentiated effector memory CD45RA+ cells. Libraries were prepared by immunoSEQ multiplex PCR; TCRdb keeps only in-frame clonotypes and omits some of them. The data contain 2 million or so clones, roughly 95% of them singletons. Specimen: naive CD8+ T cells sorted from blood. This TCR came from a man between 18 and 35 years old in good health. The chain recombines TRBV5-1 with TRBJ1-1, with D unresolved. The CDR3 is CASSLTGQTNTEAFF. The CDR3 bases are TGCGCCAGCAGCTTGACGGGCCAGACGAACACTGAAGCTTTCTTT. Complete variable domain (other parts from reference TRBV5-1 and TRBJ1-1): KAGVTQTPRYLIKTRGQQVTLSCSPISGHRSVSWYQQTPGQGLQFLFEYFSETQRNKGNFPGRFSGRQFSNSRSEMNVSTLELGDSALYLCASSLTGQTNTEAFFGQGTRLTVV.